This T cell receptor (beta chain) appears in the sequencing data of a study of T cell responses to AZD1222 COVID-19 vaccine. Turning to the study itself: The analysis combined second doses at about 4 or about 12 weeks. General study results and limits: Spike-specific TCRs gained breadth and depth after people received two AZD1222 doses. The donor cohort was predominantly white British with a female majority, and clonal diversity may have been underestimated.

Trimming at V came to 4 bases and at J to 1 base, leaving 7 bases not matched to a gene. Germline V gives CDR1 SGHVS, CDR2 FQNEAQ. The CDR3 is 15 amino acids. A note on this clone: Antigen unknown.

Only in-frame clones appear in the TCRdb table, and some are missing; sequencing was by immunoSEQ multiplex PCR. This sample has 100,000 to 150,000 clones, with 80% to 90% found just once. The chain recombines TRBV7-8 with TRBJ2-7; 7 positions match TRBD2. The specimen comprised peripheral blood, sampled on day 0 of AZD1222 vaccination. The TCR comes from an adult in good health. The CDR3 nucleotides are TGTGCCAGCAGCTCTAGGCGGGGGATTTCCTACGAGCAGTACTTC. This sequence encodes CASSSRRGISYEQYF.